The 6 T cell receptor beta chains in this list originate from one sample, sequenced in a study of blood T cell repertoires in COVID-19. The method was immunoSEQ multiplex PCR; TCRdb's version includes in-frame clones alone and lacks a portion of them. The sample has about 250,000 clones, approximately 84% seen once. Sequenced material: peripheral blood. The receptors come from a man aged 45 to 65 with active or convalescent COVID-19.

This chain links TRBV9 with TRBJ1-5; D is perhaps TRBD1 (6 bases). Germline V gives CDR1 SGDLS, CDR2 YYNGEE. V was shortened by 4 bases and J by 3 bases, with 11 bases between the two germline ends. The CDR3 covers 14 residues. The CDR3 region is CASSPPGVNQPQHF. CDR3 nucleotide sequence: TGTGCCAGCAGCCCCCCAGGGGTCAATCAGCCCCAGCATTTT.

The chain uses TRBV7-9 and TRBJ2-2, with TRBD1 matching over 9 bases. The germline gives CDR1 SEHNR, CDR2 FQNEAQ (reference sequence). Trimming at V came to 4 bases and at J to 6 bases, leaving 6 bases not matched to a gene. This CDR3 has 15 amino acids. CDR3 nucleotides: TGTGCCAGCAGCTCGGGGACAGGGAGGGCCGGGGAGCTGTTTTTT. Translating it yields CASSSGTGRAGELFF.

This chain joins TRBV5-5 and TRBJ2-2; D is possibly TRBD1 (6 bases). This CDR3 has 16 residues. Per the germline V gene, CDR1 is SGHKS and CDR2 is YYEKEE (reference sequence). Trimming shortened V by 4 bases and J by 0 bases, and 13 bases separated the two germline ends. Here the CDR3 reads CASSQRTVANTGELFF. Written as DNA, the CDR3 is TGTGCCAGCAGCCAGAGGACAGTCGCGAACACCGGGGAGCTGTTTTTT. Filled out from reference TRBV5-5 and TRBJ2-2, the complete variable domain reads DAGVTQSPTHLIKTRGQQVTLRCSPISGHKSVSWYQQVLGQGPQFIFQYYEKEERGRGNFPDRFSARQFPNYSSELNVNALLLGDSALYLCASSQRTVANTGELFFGEGSRLTVL.

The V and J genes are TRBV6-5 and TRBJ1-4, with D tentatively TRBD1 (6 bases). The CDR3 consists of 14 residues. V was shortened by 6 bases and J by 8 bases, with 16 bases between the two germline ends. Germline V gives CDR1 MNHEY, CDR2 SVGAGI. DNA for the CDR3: TGTGCCAGCAGATATACAGGGATGGACGAAAAACTGTTTTTT. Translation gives CASRYTGMDEKLFF.

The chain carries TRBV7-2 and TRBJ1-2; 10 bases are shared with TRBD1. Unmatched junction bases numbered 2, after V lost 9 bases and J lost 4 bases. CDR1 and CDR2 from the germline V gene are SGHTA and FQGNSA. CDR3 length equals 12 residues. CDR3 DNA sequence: TGTGCCAGATGGACAGGGGGCTATGGCTACACCTTC. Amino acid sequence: CARWTGGYGYTF.

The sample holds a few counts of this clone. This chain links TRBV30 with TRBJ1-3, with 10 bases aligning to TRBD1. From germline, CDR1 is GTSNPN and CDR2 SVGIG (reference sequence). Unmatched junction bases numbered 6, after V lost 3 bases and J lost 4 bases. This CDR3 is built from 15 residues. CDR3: CAWSGTGAGGNTIYF. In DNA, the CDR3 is TGTGCCTGGAGCGGGACAGGGGCGGGAGGAAACACCATATATTTT.